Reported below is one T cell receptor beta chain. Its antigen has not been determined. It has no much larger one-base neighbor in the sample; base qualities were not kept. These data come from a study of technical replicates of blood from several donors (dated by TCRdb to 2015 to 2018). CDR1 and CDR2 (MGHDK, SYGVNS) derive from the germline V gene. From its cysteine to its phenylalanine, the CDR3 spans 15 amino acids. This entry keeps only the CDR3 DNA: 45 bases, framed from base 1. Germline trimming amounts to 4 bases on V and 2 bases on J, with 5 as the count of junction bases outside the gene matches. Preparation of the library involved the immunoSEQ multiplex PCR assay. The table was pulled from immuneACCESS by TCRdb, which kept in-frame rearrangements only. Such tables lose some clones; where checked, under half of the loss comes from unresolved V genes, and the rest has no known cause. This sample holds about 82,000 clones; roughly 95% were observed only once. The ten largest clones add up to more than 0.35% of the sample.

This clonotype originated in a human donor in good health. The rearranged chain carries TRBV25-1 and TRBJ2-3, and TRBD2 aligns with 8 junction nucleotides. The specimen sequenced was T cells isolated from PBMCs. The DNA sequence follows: TGTGCCAGCAGTGTACAGCGGGAGCTCACAGATACGCAGTATTTT. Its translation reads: CASSVQRELTDTQYF. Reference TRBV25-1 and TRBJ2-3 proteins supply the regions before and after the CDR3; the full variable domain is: EADIYQTPRYLVIGTGKKITLECSQTMGHDKMYWYQQDPGMELHLIHYSYGVNSTEKGDLSSESTVSRIRTEHFPLTLESARPSHTSQYLCASSVQRELTDTQYFGPGTRLTVL.